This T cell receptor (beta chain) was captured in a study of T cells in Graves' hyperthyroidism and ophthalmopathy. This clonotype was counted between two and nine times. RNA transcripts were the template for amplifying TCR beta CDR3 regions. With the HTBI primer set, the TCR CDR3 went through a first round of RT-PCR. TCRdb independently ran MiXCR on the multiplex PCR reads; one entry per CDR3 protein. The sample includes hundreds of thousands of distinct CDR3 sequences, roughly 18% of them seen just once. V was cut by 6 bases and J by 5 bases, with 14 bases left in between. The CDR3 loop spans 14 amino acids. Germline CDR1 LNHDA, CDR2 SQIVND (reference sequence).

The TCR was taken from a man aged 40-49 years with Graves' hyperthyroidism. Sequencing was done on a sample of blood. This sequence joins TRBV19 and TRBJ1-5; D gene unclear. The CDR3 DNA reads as TGTGCCAGTAGCCAGGCAGCACCACATCAGCCCCAGCATTTT. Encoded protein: CASSQAAPHQPQHF.